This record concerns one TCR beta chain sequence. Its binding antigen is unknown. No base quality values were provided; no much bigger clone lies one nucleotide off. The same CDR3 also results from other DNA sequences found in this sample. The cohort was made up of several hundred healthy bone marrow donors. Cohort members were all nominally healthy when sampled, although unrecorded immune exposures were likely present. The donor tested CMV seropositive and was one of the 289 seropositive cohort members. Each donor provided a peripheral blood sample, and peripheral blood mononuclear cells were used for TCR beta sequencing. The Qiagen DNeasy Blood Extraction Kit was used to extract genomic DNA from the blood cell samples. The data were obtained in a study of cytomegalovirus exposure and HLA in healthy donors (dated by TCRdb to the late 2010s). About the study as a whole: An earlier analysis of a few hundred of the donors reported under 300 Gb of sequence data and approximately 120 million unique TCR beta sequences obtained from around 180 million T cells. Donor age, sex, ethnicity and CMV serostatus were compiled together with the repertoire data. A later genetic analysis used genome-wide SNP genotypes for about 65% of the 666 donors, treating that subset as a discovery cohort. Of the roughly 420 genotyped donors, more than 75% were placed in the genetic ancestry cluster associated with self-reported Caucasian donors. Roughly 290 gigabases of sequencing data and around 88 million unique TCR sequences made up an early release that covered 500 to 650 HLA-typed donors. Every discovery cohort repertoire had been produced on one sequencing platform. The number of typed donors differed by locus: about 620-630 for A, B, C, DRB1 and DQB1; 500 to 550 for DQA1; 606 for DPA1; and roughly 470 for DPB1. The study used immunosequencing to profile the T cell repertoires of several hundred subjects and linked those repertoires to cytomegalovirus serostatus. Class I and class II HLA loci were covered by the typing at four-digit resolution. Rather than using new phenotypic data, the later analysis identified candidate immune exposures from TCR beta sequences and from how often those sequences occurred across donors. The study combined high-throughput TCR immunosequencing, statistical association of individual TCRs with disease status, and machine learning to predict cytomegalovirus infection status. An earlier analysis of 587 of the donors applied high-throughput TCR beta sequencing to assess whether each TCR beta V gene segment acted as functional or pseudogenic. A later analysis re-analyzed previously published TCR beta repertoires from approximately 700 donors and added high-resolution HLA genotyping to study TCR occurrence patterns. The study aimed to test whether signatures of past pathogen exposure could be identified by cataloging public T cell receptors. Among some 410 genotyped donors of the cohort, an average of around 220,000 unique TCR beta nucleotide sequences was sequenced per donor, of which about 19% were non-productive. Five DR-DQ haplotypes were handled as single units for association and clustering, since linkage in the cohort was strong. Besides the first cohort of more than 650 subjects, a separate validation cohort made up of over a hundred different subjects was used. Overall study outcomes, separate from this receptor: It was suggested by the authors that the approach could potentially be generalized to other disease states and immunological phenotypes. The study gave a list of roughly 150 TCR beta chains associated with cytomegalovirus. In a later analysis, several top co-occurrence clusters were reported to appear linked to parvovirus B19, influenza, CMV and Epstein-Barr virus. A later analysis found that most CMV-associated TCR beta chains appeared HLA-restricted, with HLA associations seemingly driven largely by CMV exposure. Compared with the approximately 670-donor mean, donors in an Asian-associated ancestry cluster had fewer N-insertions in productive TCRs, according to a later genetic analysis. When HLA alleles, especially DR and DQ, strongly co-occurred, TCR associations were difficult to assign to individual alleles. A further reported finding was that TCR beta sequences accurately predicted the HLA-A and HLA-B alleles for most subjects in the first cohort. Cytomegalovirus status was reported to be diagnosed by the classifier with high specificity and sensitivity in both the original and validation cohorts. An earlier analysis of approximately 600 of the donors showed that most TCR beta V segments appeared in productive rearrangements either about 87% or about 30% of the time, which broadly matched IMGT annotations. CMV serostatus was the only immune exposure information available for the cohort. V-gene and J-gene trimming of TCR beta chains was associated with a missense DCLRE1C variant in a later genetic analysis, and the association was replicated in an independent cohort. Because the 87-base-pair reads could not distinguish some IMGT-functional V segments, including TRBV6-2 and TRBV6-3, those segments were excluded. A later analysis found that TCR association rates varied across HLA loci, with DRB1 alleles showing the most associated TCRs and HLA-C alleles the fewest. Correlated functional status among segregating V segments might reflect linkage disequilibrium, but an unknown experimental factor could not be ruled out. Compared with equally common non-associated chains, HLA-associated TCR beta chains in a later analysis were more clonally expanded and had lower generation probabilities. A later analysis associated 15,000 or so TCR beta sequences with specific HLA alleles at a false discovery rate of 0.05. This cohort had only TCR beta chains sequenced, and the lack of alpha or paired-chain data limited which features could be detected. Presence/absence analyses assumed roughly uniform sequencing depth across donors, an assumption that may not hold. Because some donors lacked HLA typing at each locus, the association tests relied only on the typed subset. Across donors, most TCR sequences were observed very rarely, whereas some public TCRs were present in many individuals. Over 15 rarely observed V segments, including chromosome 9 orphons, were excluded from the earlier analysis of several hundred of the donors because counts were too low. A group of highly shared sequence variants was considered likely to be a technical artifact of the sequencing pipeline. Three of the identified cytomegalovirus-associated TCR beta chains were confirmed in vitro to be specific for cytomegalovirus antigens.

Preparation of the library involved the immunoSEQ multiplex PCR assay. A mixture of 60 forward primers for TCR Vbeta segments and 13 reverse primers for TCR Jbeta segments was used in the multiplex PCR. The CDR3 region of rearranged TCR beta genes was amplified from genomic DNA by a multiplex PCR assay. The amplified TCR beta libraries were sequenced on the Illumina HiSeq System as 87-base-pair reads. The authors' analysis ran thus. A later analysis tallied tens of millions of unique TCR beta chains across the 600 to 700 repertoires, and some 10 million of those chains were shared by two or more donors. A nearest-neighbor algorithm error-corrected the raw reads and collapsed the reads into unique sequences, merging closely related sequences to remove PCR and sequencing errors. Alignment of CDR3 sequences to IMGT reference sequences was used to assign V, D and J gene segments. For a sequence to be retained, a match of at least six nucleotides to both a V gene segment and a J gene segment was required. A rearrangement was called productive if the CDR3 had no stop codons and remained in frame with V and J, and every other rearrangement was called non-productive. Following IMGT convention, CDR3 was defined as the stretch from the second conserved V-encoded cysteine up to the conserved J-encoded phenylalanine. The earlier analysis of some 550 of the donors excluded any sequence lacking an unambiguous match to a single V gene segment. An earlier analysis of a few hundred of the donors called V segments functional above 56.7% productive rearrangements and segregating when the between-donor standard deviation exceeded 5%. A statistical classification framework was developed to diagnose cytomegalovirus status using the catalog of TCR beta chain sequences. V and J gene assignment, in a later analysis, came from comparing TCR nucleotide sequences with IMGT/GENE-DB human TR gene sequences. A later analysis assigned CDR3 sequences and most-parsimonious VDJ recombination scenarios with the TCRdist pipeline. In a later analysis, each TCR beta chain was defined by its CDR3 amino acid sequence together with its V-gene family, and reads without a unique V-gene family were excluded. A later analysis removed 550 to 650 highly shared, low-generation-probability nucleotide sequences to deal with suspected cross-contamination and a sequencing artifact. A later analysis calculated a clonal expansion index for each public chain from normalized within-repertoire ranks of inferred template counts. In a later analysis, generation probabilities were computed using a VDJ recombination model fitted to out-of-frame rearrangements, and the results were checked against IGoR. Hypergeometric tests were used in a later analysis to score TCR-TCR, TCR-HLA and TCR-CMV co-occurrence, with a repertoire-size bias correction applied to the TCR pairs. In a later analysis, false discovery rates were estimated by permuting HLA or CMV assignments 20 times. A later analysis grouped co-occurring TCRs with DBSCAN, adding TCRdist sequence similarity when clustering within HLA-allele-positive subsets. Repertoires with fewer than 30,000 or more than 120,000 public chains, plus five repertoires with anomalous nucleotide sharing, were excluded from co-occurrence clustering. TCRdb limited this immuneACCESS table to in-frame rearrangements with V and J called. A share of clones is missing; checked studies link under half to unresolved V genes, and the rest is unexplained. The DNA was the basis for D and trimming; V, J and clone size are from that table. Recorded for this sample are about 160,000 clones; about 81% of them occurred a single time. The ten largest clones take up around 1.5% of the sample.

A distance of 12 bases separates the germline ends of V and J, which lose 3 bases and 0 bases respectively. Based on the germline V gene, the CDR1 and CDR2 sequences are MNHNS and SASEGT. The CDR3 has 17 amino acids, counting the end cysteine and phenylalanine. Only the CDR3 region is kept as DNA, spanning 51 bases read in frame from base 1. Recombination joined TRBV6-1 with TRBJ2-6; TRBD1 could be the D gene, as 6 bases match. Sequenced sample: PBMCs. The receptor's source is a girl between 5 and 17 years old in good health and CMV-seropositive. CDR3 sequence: CASSDKQGFSGANVLTF. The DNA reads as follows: TGTGCCAGCAGTGATAAACAGGGATTCTCTGGGGCCAACGTCCTGACTTTC.